These 21 T cell receptor beta chains originate from one sample sequenced in a study of T-cell memory formation after mild COVID-19. TCRdb re-analysed the 5' RACE reads in MiXCR, keeping a single row per CDR3 protein. The table records roughly 450,000 distinct CDR3 sequences, more than 15% of them present only once. Input material: PBMCs or a T cell subset sorted from them (not recorded which). The receptors shown here come from a man aged 18 to 35 who had mild COVID-19 (a few samples of this study predate the infection). Cell type and time point are not known.

The chain employs TRBV7-2 and TRBJ2-2; possible D gene TRBD1, 5 bases. CDR1 is SGHTA, CDR2 FQGNSA, per germline. Trimming took 1 base from V and 5 from J, leaving 14 bases between them. The CDR3 loop spans 16 amino acids. The CDR3 DNA reads as TGTGCCAGCAGCTTAGTGCGAGCAGGGTGGACCGGGGAGCTGTTTTTT. Translating it yields CASSLVRAGWTGELFF. The variable domain in full, completed from reference TRBV7-2 and TRBJ2-2, reads GAGVSQSPSNKVTEKGKDVELRCDPISGHTALYWYRQSLGQGLEFLIYFQGNSAPDKSGLPSDRFSAERTGGSVSTLTIQRTQQEDSAVYLCASSLVRAGWTGELFFGEGSRLTVL.

This clonotype has a handful of counts. V is TRBV30 and J is TRBJ2-3; 8 bases are shared with TRBD1. This CDR3 spans 14 amino acids. The J segment lost 4 bases and the V segment lost 5 bases, leaving 8 bases of the junction unmatched. The germline CDR1 and CDR2 sequences are GTSNPN and SVGIG (reference sequence). CDR3 sequence reads: CAWESQGAADTQYF. In nucleotides, the CDR3 is TGTGCCTGGGAAAGCCAGGGGGCAGCAGATACGCAGTATTTT.

V is TRBV29-1 and J is TRBJ2-7; D remains unclear. Germline values: CDR1 SQVTM, CDR2 ANQGSEA. This CDR3 is built from 12 residues. V dropped 7 bases and J dropped 5 bases, with 15 bases sitting between them. For the CDR3, the DNA is TGCAGCGGTGGGCTAAGCCCCCACGAGCAGTACTTC. This encodes CSGGLSPHEQYF.

This clonotype has only a few counts. The chain combines TRBV27 with TRBJ2-7; TRBD2 aligns across 8 bases. Trimming removed 6 bases from V and 0 bases from J; junction bases left unmatched: 4. Per germline, CDR1 MNHEY and CDR2 SMNVEV (reference sequence). The CDR3 is 14 amino acids. The CDR3 bases are TGTGCCAGCAGGTCGGGGGGGTACTCCTACGAGCAGTACTTC. Translation: CASRSGGYSYEQYF.

This chain links TRBV19 with TRBJ2-1, with D possibly being TRBD1 (5 bases). CDR3 length equals 16 residues. Trimming took off 3 bases at V and 3 bases at J, with 15 bases between the two ends. Germline values: CDR1 LNHDA, CDR2 SQIVND (reference sequence). The CDR3 DNA is TGTGCCAGTAGTATTCATCAGGGAATATTCTACAATGAGCAGTTCTTC. Its translation: CASSIHQGIFYNEQFF.

This clonotype was counted only a few times. This CDR3 reads CSARMLPGNTIYF. The CDR3 nucleotides are TGCAGTGCTAGAATGTTACCTGGAAACACCATATATTTT. This chain uses TRBV20-1 with TRBJ1-3; D gene uncertain. Trimming left V 2 bases short and J 2 bases short, with 7 bases between. This CDR3 comprises 13 residues. The germline CDR1 and CDR2 sequences are DFQATT and SNEGSKA (reference sequence).

This clonotype was seen more than once but under ten times. The chain uses TRBV6-5 and TRBJ1-1, with TRBD1 as a possible D gene (5 bases). V was cut by 5 bases and J by 1 base, with 8 bases left in between. CDR3 length: 13 amino acids. Germline V gives CDR1 MNHEY, CDR2 SVGAGI. CDR3 nucleotide sequence: TGTGCCAGCAGTACCAGGGCGAACACTGAAGCTTTCTTT. As protein: CASSTRANTEAFF.

This clonotype was seen more than once but under ten times. This sequence joins TRBV6-5 and TRBJ2-2; either TRBD1 or TRBD2 may fit D (5 bases each). Trimming left V 3 bases short and J 4 bases short, with 18 bases between. The CDR3 covers 17 residues. Germline V gives CDR1 MNHEY, CDR2 SVGAGI. The CDR3 bases are TGTGCCAGCAGTTATTCTTCCGGGGCTCGTAGCACCGGGGAGCTGTTTTTT. Translated, it gives CASSYSSGARSTGELFF.

The chain is built from TRBV7-2 and TRBJ2-2; TRBD1 matches 7 bases. This CDR3 is 16 amino acids long. From germline, CDR1 is SGHTA and CDR2 FQGNSA. Trimming removed 2 bases from V and 4 bases from J; junction bases left unmatched: 7. In DNA form, the CDR3 reads TGTGCCAGCAGCTTAAGGGGACAGACTATCACCGGGGAGCTGTTTTTT. It codes for CASSLRGQTITGELFF.

This clonotype was observed a few times. J is TRBJ2-7 and V is TRBV27; tentatively, D is TRBD1 (5 bases). This CDR3 region has 13 residues. CDR1 is MNHEY, CDR2 SMNVEV, per germline (reference sequence). The V end was cut by 5 bases, the J end by 2 bases, with 10 bases between. The CDR3, as DNA: TGTGCCAGCAGTGCAGGGATCGCCTACGAGCAGTACTTC. This codes for CASSAGIAYEQYF.

This clonotype was detected ten times or more. The rearrangement links TRBV5-1 to TRBJ1-2, with 9 bases fitting TRBD1. Germline CDR1 SGHRS, CDR2 YFSETQ. The ends lost 8 bases at V and 3 bases at J; junction bases unmatched: 8. The CDR3 is 14 residues long. CDR3 residues: CASRRQGEDYGYTF. The CDR3 bases are TGCGCCAGTCGGAGACAGGGGGAAGACTATGGCTACACCTTC.

The table lists this clonotype with a few counts. The CDR3 DNA sequence: TGTGCCAGCACCCCGCCCGGGGGACGGACCGGGGAGCTGTTTTTT. This encodes CASTPPGGRTGELFF. The V and J genes are TRBV12-3 or TRBV12-4 and TRBJ2-2, with D possibly matching TRBD2 (6 bases). This CDR3 has 15 residues. Trimming stripped 7 bases from V and 5 bases from J, with 17 bases between.

The sample holds a few counts of this clonotype. V gene TRBV20-1 combines with J gene TRBJ2-2, with D maybe TRBD2 (6 bases). V lost 4 bases and J 0 bases, leaving 12 bases between the germline ends. Germline CDR1 DFQATT, CDR2 SNEGSKA (reference sequence). This CDR3 spans 15 amino acids. CDR3 sequence reads: CSATSEQANTGELFF. The CDR3 DNA follows: TGCAGTGCTACTAGCGAACAGGCGAACACCGGGGAGCTGTTTTTT.

The chain has TRBV5-1 and TRBJ2-3, with TRBD1 identical over 10 bases. V lost 4 bases, J lost 3 bases, and 5 bases stayed unmatched. Germline lookup yields CDR1 SGHRS and CDR2 YFSETQ. The CDR3 contains 15 residues. CDR3 amino acids: CASSTGQGRTDTQYF. The CDR3 DNA reads TGCGCCAGCAGCACGGGACAGGGGAGAACAGATACGCAGTATTTT.

J is TRBJ1-5 and V is TRBV12-3 or TRBV12-4; D is uncertain. The germline V and J ends were trimmed by 7 bases and 0 bases, with 10 bases remaining between them. The CDR3 runs to 14 residues. The CDR3 spells CASNNVNSNQPQHF. For the CDR3, the DNA is TGTGCCAGCAACAACGTGAATAGCAATCAGCCCCAGCATTTT.

This clonotype was observed at least ten times. This chain links TRBV5-1 with TRBJ2-7; the D is unclear. The germline V gene encodes CDR1 SGHRS and CDR2 YFSETQ. This CDR3 is built from 15 residues. V gave up 0 bases and J gave up 5 bases, with 15 bases separating them. The CDR3 spells CASSLGHAPSDEQYV. For the CDR3, the DNA is TGCGCCAGCAGCTTGGGGCACGCGCCCAGCGACGAGCAGTACGTC.

The V and J genes are TRBV19 and TRBJ2-5; TRBD1 is a possible D gene (5 bases). There are 12 residues in the CDR3. Germline-derived CDR1 and CDR2 are LNHDA and SQIVND (reference sequence). Trimming took off 10 bases at V and 3 bases at J, with 12 bases between the two ends. The CDR3 loop reads CATATGKETQYF. For the CDR3, the DNA is TGTGCCACCGCAACAGGAAAAGAGACCCAGTACTTC.

The chain links TRBV19 to TRBJ2-5; D may be TRBD1 (7 bases). This CDR3 has 14 amino acids. Trimming took off 5 bases at V and 5 bases at J, with 15 bases between the two ends. Germline lookup yields CDR1 LNHDA and CDR2 SQIVND (reference sequence). The CDR3 DNA sequence: TGTGCCAGTAGTCGACAGGGAGGCTCGGAGACCCAGTACTTC. The encoded protein is CASSRQGGSETQYF.

The CDR3 sequence is CASSYDSGYGYTF. The DNA for the CDR3 is TGTGCCAGCAGTTATGACAGTGGCTATGGCTACACCTTC. The genes are TRBV12-3 or TRBV12-4 and TRBJ1-2; a possible D gene is TRBD1 (5 bases). The ends were cut back, 4 bases at V and 4 bases at J, with 10 bases in the middle. This CDR3 has 13 residues.

The chain uses TRBV12-3 or TRBV12-4 and TRBJ1-5; TRBD1 aligns across 7 bases. With 6 bases clipped from V and 11 bases from J, the junction kept 13 bases outside the gene matches. This CDR3 contains 14 residues. For the CDR3, the DNA is TGTGCCAGCAGCCAACAGGGGTATGGGATCGCCCAGCATTTT. This encodes CASSQQGYGIAQHF.

The table lists this clonotype with a few counts. The chain recombines TRBV6-2 or TRBV6-3 with TRBJ1-5; D is possibly TRBD1 (5 bases). CDR1 and CDR2 from the germline V gene are MNHEY and SVGEGT. V lost 0 bases and J 3 bases, leaving 9 bases between the germline ends. The CDR3 spans 15 residues. The CDR3 here is CASSYSATDNQPQHF. DNA for the CDR3: TGTGCCAGCAGTTACTCGGCGACAGACAATCAGCCCCAGCATTTT.